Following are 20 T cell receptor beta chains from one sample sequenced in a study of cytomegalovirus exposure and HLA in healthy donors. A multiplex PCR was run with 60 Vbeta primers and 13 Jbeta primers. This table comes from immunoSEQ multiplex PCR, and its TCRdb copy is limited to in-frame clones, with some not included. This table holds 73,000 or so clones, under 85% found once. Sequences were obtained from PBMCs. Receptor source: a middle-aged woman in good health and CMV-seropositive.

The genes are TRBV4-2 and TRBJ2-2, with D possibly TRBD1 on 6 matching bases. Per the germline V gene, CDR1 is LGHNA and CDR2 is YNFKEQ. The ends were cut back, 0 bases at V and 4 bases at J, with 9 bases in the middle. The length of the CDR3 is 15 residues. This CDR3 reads CASSQEPGATGELFF. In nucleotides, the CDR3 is TGTGCCAGCAGCCAAGAACCAGGGGCCACCGGGGAGCTGTTTTTT.

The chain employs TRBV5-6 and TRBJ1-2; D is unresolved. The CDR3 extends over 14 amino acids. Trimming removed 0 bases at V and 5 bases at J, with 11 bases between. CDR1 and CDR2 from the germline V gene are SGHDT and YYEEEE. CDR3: CASSLGPTEYGYTF. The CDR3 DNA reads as TGTGCCAGCAGCTTGGGACCCACAGAGTATGGCTACACCTTC.

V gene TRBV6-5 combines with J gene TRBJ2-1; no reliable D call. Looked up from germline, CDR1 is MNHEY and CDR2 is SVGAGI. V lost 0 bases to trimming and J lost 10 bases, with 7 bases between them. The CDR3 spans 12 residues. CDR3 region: CASSYSGDEQFF. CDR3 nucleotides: TGTGCCAGCAGTTACTCAGGAGACGAGCAGTTCTTC.

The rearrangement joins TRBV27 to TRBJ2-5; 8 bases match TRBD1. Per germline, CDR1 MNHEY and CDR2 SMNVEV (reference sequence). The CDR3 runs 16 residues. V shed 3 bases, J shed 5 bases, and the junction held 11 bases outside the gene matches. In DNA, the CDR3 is TGTGCCAGCAGTTTCGATGGCGGCAGGGGGCTGGAGACCCAGTACTTC. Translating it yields CASSFDGGRGLETQYF.

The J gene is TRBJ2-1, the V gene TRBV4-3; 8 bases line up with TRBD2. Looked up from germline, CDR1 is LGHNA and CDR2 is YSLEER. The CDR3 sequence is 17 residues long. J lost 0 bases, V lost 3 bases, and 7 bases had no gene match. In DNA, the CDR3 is TGCGCCAGCAGCCATACGCGAGGGACTAGCTCCTACAATGAGCAGTTCTTC. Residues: CASSHTRGTSSYNEQFF.

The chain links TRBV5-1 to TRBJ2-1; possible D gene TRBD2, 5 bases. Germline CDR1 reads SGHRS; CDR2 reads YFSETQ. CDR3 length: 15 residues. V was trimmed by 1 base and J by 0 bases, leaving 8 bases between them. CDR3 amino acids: CASSLWEPSYNEQFF. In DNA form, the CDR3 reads TGCGCCAGCAGCTTGTGGGAGCCCTCCTACAATGAGCAGTTCTTC. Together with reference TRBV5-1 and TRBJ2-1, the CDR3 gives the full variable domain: KAGVTQTPRYLIKTRGQQVTLSCSPISGHRSVSWYQQTPGQGLQFLFEYFSETQRNKGNFPGRFSGRQFSNSRSEMNVSTLELGDSALYLCASSLWEPSYNEQFFGPGTRLTVL.

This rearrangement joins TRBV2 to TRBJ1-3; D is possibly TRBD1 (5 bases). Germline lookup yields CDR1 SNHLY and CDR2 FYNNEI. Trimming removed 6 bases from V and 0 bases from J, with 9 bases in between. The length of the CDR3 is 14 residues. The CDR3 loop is CASSRALSGNTIYF. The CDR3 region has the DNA TGTGCCAGCAGCAGGGCACTCTCTGGAAACACCATATATTTT.

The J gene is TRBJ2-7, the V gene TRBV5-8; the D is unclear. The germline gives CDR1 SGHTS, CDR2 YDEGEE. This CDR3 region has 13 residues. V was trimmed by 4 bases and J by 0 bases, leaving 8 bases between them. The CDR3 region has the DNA TGTGCCAGCAGCCCTCCTTTCTCCTACGAGCAGTACTTC. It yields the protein CASSPPFSYEQYF.

The chain's CDR3 is CASSLQGLVHEQYF. The CDR3 DNA reads TGTGCCAGCAGCTTACAAGGACTAGTCCACGAGCAGTACTTC. This sequence joins TRBV11-2 and TRBJ2-7; TRBD2 agrees at 7 bases. The CDR3 consists of 14 residues. Trimming took 2 bases from V and 5 from J; bases not matched to a gene: 6. In germline, CDR1 is SGHAT, CDR2 FQNNGV.

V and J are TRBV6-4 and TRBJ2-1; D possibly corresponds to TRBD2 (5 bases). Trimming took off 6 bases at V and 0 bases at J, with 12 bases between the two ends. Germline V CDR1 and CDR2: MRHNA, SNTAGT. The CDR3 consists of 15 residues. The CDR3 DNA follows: TGTGCCAGCAGGCGTGACTATTACTCCTACAATGAGCAGTTCTTC. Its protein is CASRRDYYSYNEQFF.

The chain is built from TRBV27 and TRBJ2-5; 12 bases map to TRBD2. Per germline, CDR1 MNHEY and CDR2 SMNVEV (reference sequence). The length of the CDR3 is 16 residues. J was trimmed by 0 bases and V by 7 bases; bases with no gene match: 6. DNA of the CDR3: TGTGCCAGCAAAAGGACTAGCGGGATTTACCAAGAGACCCAGTACTTC. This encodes CASKRTSGIYQETQYF.

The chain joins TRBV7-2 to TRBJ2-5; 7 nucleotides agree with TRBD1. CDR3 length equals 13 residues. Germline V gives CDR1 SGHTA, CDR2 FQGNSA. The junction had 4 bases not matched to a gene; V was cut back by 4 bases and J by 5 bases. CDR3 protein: CASSSTGSETQYF. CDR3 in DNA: TGTGCCAGCAGCTCGACAGGGTCGGAGACCCAGTACTTC. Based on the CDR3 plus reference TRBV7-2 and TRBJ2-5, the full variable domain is GAGVSQSPSNKVTEKGKDVELRCDPISGHTALYWYRQSLGQGLEFLIYFQGNSAPDKSGLPSDRFSAERTGGSVSTLTIQRTQQEDSAVYLCASSSTGSETQYFGPGTRLLVL.

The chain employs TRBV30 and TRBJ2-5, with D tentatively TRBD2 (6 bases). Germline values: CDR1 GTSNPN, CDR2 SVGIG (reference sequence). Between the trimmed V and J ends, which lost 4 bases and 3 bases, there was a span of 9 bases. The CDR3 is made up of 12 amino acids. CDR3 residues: CAWNWGEETQYF. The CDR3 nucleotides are TGTGCCTGGAACTGGGGGGAAGAGACCCAGTACTTC.

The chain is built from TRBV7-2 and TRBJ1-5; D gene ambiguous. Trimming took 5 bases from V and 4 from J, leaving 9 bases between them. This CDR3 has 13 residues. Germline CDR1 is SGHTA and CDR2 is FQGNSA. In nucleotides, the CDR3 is TGTGCCAGCAGCGCCCAGATTAATCAGCCCCAGCATTTT. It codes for CASSAQINQPQHF.

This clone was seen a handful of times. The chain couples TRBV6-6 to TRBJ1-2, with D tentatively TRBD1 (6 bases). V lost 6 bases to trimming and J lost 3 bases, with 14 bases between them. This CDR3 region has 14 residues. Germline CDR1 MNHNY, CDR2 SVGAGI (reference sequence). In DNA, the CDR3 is TGTGCCAGCAGAAGACAGGATTCTTACTATGGCTACACCTTC. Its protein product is CASRRQDSYYGYTF.

The CDR3 loop reads CSVVDDRYHEQFF. CDR3 DNA: TGCAGCGTTGTGGACGACAGGTACCATGAGCAGTTCTTC. The chain joins TRBV29-1 to TRBJ2-1; tentative D call: TRBD1 (6 bases). The V gene lost 4 bases and the J gene lost 8 bases, with 15 bases spanning the gap. The CDR3 consists of 13 residues. Germline CDR1 reads SQVTM; CDR2 reads ANQGSEA.

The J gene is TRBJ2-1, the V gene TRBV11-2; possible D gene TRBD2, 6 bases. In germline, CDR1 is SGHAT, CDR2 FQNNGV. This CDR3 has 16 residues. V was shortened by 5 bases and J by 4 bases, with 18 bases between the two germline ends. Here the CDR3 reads CASSTLRGGKYNEQFF. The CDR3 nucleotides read TGTGCCAGCAGCACGCTGAGAGGCGGGAAGTACAATGAGCAGTTCTTC.

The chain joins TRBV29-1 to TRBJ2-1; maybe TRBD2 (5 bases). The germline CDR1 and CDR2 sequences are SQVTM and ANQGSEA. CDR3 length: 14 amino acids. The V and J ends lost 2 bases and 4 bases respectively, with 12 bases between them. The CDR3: CSVERPTSYNEQFF. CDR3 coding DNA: TGCAGCGTTGAACGGCCAACTAGTTACAATGAGCAGTTCTTC.

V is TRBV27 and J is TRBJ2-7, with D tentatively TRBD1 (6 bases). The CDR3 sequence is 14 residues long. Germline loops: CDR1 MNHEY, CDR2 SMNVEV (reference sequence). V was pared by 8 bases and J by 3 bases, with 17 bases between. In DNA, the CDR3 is TGTGCCAGCTCTAGAGAGGACAGCAACTACGAGCAGTACTTC. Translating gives CASSREDSNYEQYF.

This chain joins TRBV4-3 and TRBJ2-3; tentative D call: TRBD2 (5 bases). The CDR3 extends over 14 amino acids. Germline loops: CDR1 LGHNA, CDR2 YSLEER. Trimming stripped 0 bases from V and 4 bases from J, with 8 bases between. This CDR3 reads CASSQDRAADTQYF. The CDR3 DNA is TGCGCCAGCAGCCAAGATCGAGCGGCAGATACGCAGTATTTT.